The 24 T cell receptor beta chains reported below all come from one sample, sequenced in a study of blood T cell repertoires in COVID-19. Measured with immunoSEQ multiplex PCR; TCRdb has only the in-frame clones, and not every one. The repertoire holds approximately 66,000 clones, around 87% seen once, with 6.6% in the top ten. What was sequenced was peripheral blood. The receptors shown here come from a man in his 60s with acute or convalescent COVID-19.

The chain joins TRBV7-2 to TRBJ2-1; tentative D call: TRBD2 (6 bases). Per the germline V gene, CDR1 is SGHTA and CDR2 is FQGNSA. The germline V and J ends were trimmed by 1 base and 2 bases, with 9 bases remaining between them. The CDR3 loop spans 15 amino acids. CDR3 protein: CASSLVGGPYNEQFF. The CDR3 coding sequence is TGTGCCAGCAGCTTAGTCGGGGGTCCCTACAATGAGCAGTTCTTC.

The gene calls are TRBV9 and TRBJ1-6, with D perhaps TRBD1 (5 bases). The CDR3 consists of 14 residues. Germline V gene data show CDR1 as SGDLS and CDR2 as YYNGEE. The V end lost 4 bases, the J end lost 10 bases, and 15 bases lay between the germline ends. CDR3 residues: CASSPGDRSSPLHF. CDR3 nucleotides: TGTGCCAGCAGCCCCGGCGACAGAAGCTCACCCCTCCACTTT.

With respect to this clone: One end of the junction varies from germline; a read error may be responsible. The chain combines TRBV7-9 with TRBJ1-6; TRBD1 agrees at 9 bases. The CDR3 is 17 amino acids. Germline CDR1 SEHNR, CDR2 FQNEAQ (reference sequence). The CDR3 is CASSLAGTGPLRSPLHF. The CDR3 DNA reads TGTGCCAGCAGCCTAGCCGGGACAGGGCCCTTACGGTCACCCCTCCACTTT. Based on the CDR3 plus reference TRBV7-9 and TRBJ1-6, the full variable domain is DTGVSQNPRHKITKRGQNVTFRCDPISEHNRLYWYRQTLGQGPEFLTYFQNEAQLEKSRLLSDRFSAERPKGSFSTLEIQRTEQGDSAMYLCASSLAGTGPLRSPLHFGNGTRLTVT.

The chain carries TRBV30 and TRBJ1-2, with TRBD1 identical over 7 bases. The CDR3 runs to 13 residues. V lost 2 bases to trimming and J lost 5 bases; unmatched junction nucleotides: 5. CDR1 and CDR2 from the germline V gene are GTSNPN and SVGIG (reference sequence). CDR3 loop: CAWSSTGTYGYTF. CDR3 DNA sequence: TGTGCCTGGAGTTCGACAGGGACTTATGGCTACACCTTC.

This chain connects TRBV23-1 to TRBJ1-1, with D unclear. TRBV23-1 is an ORF for which the function is uncertain. With 7 bases removed from V and 6 bases from J, the gap between germline ends came to 12 bases. The CDR3 has 12 amino acids. The CDR3 nucleotides are TGCGCCAGCACCAGAAGGGAGGCTGAAGCTTTCTTT. Amino acids: CASTRREAEAFF.

This chain connects TRBV30 to TRBJ1-2; D is unclear. Germline V gives CDR1 GTSNPN, CDR2 SVGIG (reference sequence). The CDR3 spans 12 residues. Trimming removed 3 bases at V and 3 bases at J, with 8 bases between. CDR3: CAWSGLDYGYTF. The CDR3 coding sequence is TGTGCCTGGAGCGGGTTGGACTATGGCTACACCTTC.

The gene calls are TRBV30 and TRBJ1-2; 9 nucleotides match TRBD1. V shed 2 bases, J shed 6 bases, and the junction held 13 bases outside the gene matches. The germline CDR1 and CDR2 sequences are GTSNPN and SVGIG (reference sequence). This CDR3 comprises 16 residues. The CDR3 nucleotides read TGTGCCTGGAGTCGGTTAGGACAGGGGAAATTGGATGGCTACACCTTC. This gives the protein CAWSRLGQGKLDGYTF.

This chain joins TRBV6-5 and TRBJ1-3; the match to TRBD1 covers 7 bases. The CDR3 contains 13 residues. J gave up 9 bases and V 8 bases, and 10 bases lay outside the gene matches. CDR1 is MNHEY, CDR2 SVGAGI, per germline. CDR3 residues: CASRDSPIFTIYF. The CDR3 DNA sequence: TGTGCCAGCCGGGACAGCCCGATTTTCACCATATATTTT.

J is TRBJ2-1 and V is TRBV5-4; 9 bases line up with TRBD1. From germline, CDR1 is SGHNT and CDR2 YYREEE (reference sequence). The CDR3 has 15 amino acids. The trim removed 4 bases at V and 4 bases at J, leaving 6 bases unmatched. The CDR3 coding sequence is TGTGCCAGCAGCCCGGACAGGGGCCAGTACAATGAGCAGTTCTTC. As protein: CASSPDRGQYNEQFF.

V usage is TRBV6-6 and J usage is TRBJ2-2; D perhaps matches TRBD1 (7 bases). CDR1 and CDR2 (germline): MNHNY, SVGAGI (reference sequence). Deletions cut 8 bases from V and 4 bases from J, with 20 bases between. The CDR3 extends over 16 amino acids. CDR3 nucleotides: TGTGCCAGCCGAGAGGCAGGGGGGCGCACCACCGGGGAGCTGTTTTTT. Protein product: CASREAGGRTTGELFF.

The J gene is TRBJ2-1, the V gene TRBV7-2, with 12 bases matching TRBD2. The CDR3 consists of 18 residues. Germline V CDR1 and CDR2: SGHTA, FQGNSA. J lost 8 bases, V lost 7 bases, and 18 bases had no gene match. The chain's CDR3 is CASTTYYALAGGMDEQFF. The CDR3 bases are TGTGCCAGCACCACATACTACGCACTAGCGGGGGGCATGGATGAGCAGTTCTTC.

This chain connects TRBV2 to TRBJ1-1, with a possible D match to TRBD1 (5 bases). Trimming left V 7 bases short and J 0 bases short, with 12 bases between. CDR3 length: 14 amino acids. CDR1 and CDR2 (germline): SNHLY, FYNNEI. The CDR3, as DNA: TGTGCCAGCACGGACACCCCCATGAACACTGAAGCTTTCTTT. Amino acids: CASTDTPMNTEAFF.

The chain couples TRBV7-8 to TRBJ1-5; 12 bases align to TRBD1. Germline values: CDR1 SGHVS, CDR2 FQNEAQ. V lost 2 bases to trimming and J lost 2 bases; unmatched junction nucleotides: 19. CDR3 length equals 22 residues. CDR3 region: CASSLISSLGTGGSRGNQPQHF. The DNA for the CDR3 is TGTGCCAGCAGCTTAATTTCTAGTCTGGGGACAGGGGGCAGTAGGGGCAATCAGCCCCAGCATTTT.

The chain links TRBV12-5 to TRBJ2-1; the D gene is possibly TRBD2 (5 bases). V was shortened by 1 base and J by 10 bases, with 11 bases between the two germline ends. The germline V gene encodes CDR1 LGHNT and CDR2 FRNRAP. This CDR3 has 13 residues. The CDR3 loop reads CASGLGHGGEQFF. Here the CDR3 DNA reads TGTGCTAGTGGTTTGGGACACGGCGGGGAGCAGTTCTTC.

This clone was picked up one time. The chain combines TRBV6-5 with TRBJ1-5; D is perhaps TRBD1 (5 bases). This CDR3 contains 13 residues. The V gene's germline CDR1 is MNHEY and CDR2 SVGAGI. V was pared by 7 bases and J by 1 base, with 8 bases between. The DNA for the CDR3 is TGTGCCAGCATCAACAGGAGCAATCAGCCCCAGCATTTT. Translated, it gives CASINRSNQPQHF.

The CDR3 reads CAPIRIRGETQYF. The CDR3, as DNA: TGTGCTCCTATTAGGATCCGGGGAGAGACCCAGTACTTC. The V and J genes are TRBV5-6 and TRBJ2-5; D is perhaps TRBD2 (5 bases). Germline-derived CDR1 and CDR2 are SGHDT and YYEEEE. The CDR3 runs to 13 residues.

A few counts support this clone. The V and J genes are TRBV18 and TRBJ1-1; a possible D gene is TRBD1 (5 bases). The CDR3 spans 14 residues. Per germline, CDR1 KGHSH and CDR2 LQKENI. V lost 6 bases to trimming and J lost 4 bases, with 15 bases between them. CDR3 region: CASSHDQGRTEAFF. The DNA of the CDR3 is TGTGCCAGCTCCCACGACCAGGGTCGCACTGAAGCTTTCTTT.

The chain links TRBV7-9 to TRBJ1-5; tentative D call: TRBD1 (6 bases). The CDR3 sequence is 15 residues long. V lost 3 bases to trimming and J lost 3 bases, with 12 bases between them. Germline assignment: CDR1 SEHNR and CDR2 FQNEAQ (reference sequence). The CDR3: CASSLGAGDNQPQHF. For the CDR3, the DNA is TGTGCCAGCAGCTTGGGTGCAGGGGACAATCAGCCCCAGCATTTT.

The chain couples TRBV4-2 to TRBJ1-2; D is unclear. The CDR3 is made up of 15 amino acids. V lost 0 bases and J 0 bases, leaving 8 bases between the germline ends. CDR1 is LGHNA, CDR2 YNFKEQ, per germline. The CDR3 DNA follows: TGTGCCAGCAGCCAAGAAGCGGGAGCTAACTATGGCTACACCTTC. Protein product: CASSQEAGANYGYTF.

The V gene is TRBV19, the J gene TRBJ2-3, with D tentatively TRBD2 (6 bases). This CDR3 is built from 16 residues. Germline V gives CDR1 LNHDA, CDR2 SQIVND (reference sequence). Trimming removed 3 bases at V and 1 base at J, with 14 bases between. The CDR3 is CASSIGQGLGTDTQYF. CDR3 DNA: TGTGCCAGTAGTATTGGTCAGGGACTTGGCACAGATACGCAGTATTTT. The variable domain in full, completed from reference TRBV19 and TRBJ2-3, reads DGGITQSPKYLFRKEGQNVTLSCEQNLNHDAMYWYRQDPGQGLRLIYYSQIVNDFQKGDIAEGYSVSREKKESFPLTVTSAQKNPTAFYLCASSIGQGLGTDTQYFGPGTRLTVL.

This chain joins TRBV28 and TRBJ2-1; weak D call: TRBD1 (5 bases). Germline V gene data show CDR1 as MDHEN and CDR2 as SYDVKM. Trimming removed 6 bases at V and 2 bases at J, with 23 bases between. The CDR3 sequence is 18 residues long. CDR3: CASSPWRADTETYNEQFF. The CDR3 DNA reads TGTGCCAGCAGCCCCTGGCGTGCGGACACAGAAACCTACAATGAGCAGTTCTTC. The full variable domain, its missing parts supplied by reference TRBV28 and TRBJ2-1, is DVKVTQSSRYLVKRTGEKVFLECVQDMDHENMFWYRQDPGLGLRLIYFSYDVKMKEKGDIPEGYSVSREKKERFSLILESASTNQTSMYLCASSPWRADTETYNEQFFGPGTRLTVL.

Written as DNA, the CDR3 is TGTGCCAGCAGCGTAGAGGCAGGGGTGAACACTGAAGCTTTCTTT. The encoded protein is CASSVEAGVNTEAFF. The chain employs TRBV9 and TRBJ1-1, with D possibly matching TRBD1 (6 bases). Trimming took off 0 bases at V and 0 bases at J, with 9 bases between the two ends. The germline V gene has CDR1 SGDLS and CDR2 YYNGEE. CDR3 length equals 15 residues.

The chain recombines TRBV4-3 with TRBJ1-2, with D tentatively TRBD1 (5 bases). The V and J ends lost 4 bases and 0 bases respectively, with 9 bases between them. The CDR3 covers 14 residues. Germline lookup yields CDR1 LGHNA and CDR2 YSLEER. The CDR3 region is CASSRGQPNYGYTF. DNA of the CDR3: TGCGCCAGCAGCCGGGGCCAGCCTAACTATGGCTACACCTTC.

The J gene is TRBJ1-4, the V gene TRBV5-6; 7 bases fit TRBD1. The CDR3 is made up of 13 amino acids. Germline V CDR1 and CDR2: SGHDT, YYEEEE. J gave up 8 bases and V 4 bases, and 5 bases lay outside the gene matches. CDR3 residues: CASSGGTEEKLFF. The CDR3 region has the DNA TGTGCCAGCAGCGGAGGGACAGAAGAAAAACTGTTTTTT.